This T cell receptor beta chain is from a study of blood T cell repertoires in COVID-19. Study context: Samples taken during acute and convalescent COVID-19 were collected in the United States, Italy and Spain.

Original methodology: Using reference gene primer amplification, nucleated cell counts were estimated. TCRdb's copy holds only in-frame clones and misses some; the assay was immunoSEQ multiplex PCR. For V, J and clone size, that table is used; D and trimming come from the DNA. Among hundreds of thousands of clones listed, around 87% were seen once. The CDR3 has 18 residues. Germline V gives CDR1 SGHRS, CDR2 YFSETQ. With 5 bases clipped from V and 5 bases from J, the junction kept 20 bases outside the gene matches. The TCR originated in a woman aged 45 to 65 who had recovered from COVID-19. The genes are TRBV5-1 and TRBJ2-5; 8 bases fit TRBD1. The sequenced sample consisted of peripheral blood. The chain's CDR3 is CASSSLKPRDRSGETQYF. The CDR3 region has the DNA TGCGCCAGCAGTTCACTCAAGCCGCGGGACAGGTCAGGCGAGACCCAGTACTTC.